Below, 15 T cell receptor beta chains from the same sample are listed, as sequenced in a study of T cells in localized non-small cell lung cancer. TCRdb keeps only in-frame clones here, not all; method: immunoSEQ multiplex PCR. The sample consists of 25,000 to 30,000 clones, around 92% of them appearing once. The sample was peripheral blood mononuclear cells, taken before any cancer treatment. These receptors came from a woman between 40 and 69 years old with stage III lung adenocarcinoma.

The gene calls are TRBV6-6 and TRBJ1-1; 7 positions agree with TRBD1. In germline, CDR1 is MNHNY, CDR2 SVGAGI (reference sequence). CDR3 length: 14 residues. V lost 2 bases and J lost 7; bases outside the gene matches: 7. CDR3 bases: TGTGCCAGCAGTTACGAGACAGGGTCAGGTGAAGCTTTCTTT. Protein: CASSYETGSGEAFF.

The rearrangement links TRBV11-2 to TRBJ2-7; perhaps TRBD2 as D (6 bases). Germline CDR1 is SGHAT and CDR2 is FQNNGV. The V end was cut by 5 bases, the J end by 2 bases, with 10 bases between. CDR3 length: 13 residues. Here the CDR3 reads CASSSGPPYEQYF. CDR3 nucleotide sequence: TGTGCCAGCAGCAGCGGGCCACCCTACGAGCAGTACTTC.

The gene calls are TRBV5-1 and TRBJ2-2; maybe TRBD2 (5 bases). V was shortened by 2 bases and J by 7 bases, with 12 bases between the two germline ends. The CDR3 is 14 amino acids. Per the germline V gene, CDR1 is SGHRS and CDR2 is YFSETQ. This chain's CDR3 is CASSFRGIDGELFF. CDR3 DNA: TGCGCCAGCAGCTTTAGAGGGATTGACGGGGAGCTGTTTTTT.

The chain combines TRBV10-2 with TRBJ2-1, with D perhaps matching TRBD2 (5 bases). V was trimmed by 8 bases and J by 1 base, leaving 18 bases between them. The CDR3 consists of 16 residues. Germline V gives CDR1 WSHSY, CDR2 SAAADI. CDR3 loop: CASGWEPTRSYNEQFF. The CDR3 DNA is TGCGCCAGCGGATGGGAGCCGACGCGATCCTACAATGAGCAGTTCTTC.

The J gene is TRBJ2-1, the V gene TRBV29-1; 10 bases are a match to TRBD2. V lost 5 bases to trimming and J lost 0 bases; unmatched junction nucleotides: 13. Germline V gives CDR1 SQVTM, CDR2 ANQGSEA. The length of the CDR3 is 18 residues. The CDR3 spells CSVPRGRASGSSYNEQFF. The CDR3 nucleotides are TGCAGCGTTCCCAGGGGCAGGGCTAGCGGGAGCTCCTACAATGAGCAGTTCTTC.

The chain joins TRBV27 to TRBJ1-3, with TRBD1 as a possible D gene (5 bases). V was trimmed by 5 bases and J by 3 bases, leaving 14 bases between them. CDR1 is MNHEY, CDR2 SMNVEV, per germline (reference sequence). CDR3 size: 15 residues. CDR3 amino acids: CASSASGGGGNTIYF. The CDR3 nucleotides read TGTGCCAGCAGTGCCTCCGGGGGAGGTGGAAACACCATATATTTT.

The chain employs TRBV7-9 and TRBJ2-1, with 13 bases fitting TRBD2. Germline CDR1 and CDR2: SEHNR and FQNEAQ (reference sequence). V shed 6 bases and J 2 bases; nucleotides not matched to a gene: 1. The CDR3 length is 15 residues. The CDR3 protein is CASRGLAGTYNEQFF. In DNA, the CDR3 is TGTGCCAGCAGGGGACTAGCGGGGACCTACAATGAGCAGTTCTTC.

This clone was found a few times. CDR3 nucleotide sequence: TGTGCCAGCAGTTATTCAGAAGGTGAGCAGTTCTTC. Translating gives CASSYSEGEQFF. The chain is built from TRBV2 and TRBJ2-1; D gene ambiguous. Trimming shortened V by 5 bases and J by 9 bases, and 11 bases separated the two germline ends. The CDR3 spans 12 residues. The germline gives CDR1 SNHLY, CDR2 FYNNEI. Supplemented by reference TRBV2 and TRBJ2-1, the full variable domain reads EPEVTQTPSHQVTQMGQEVILRCVPISNHLYFYWYRQILGQKVEFLVSFYNNEISEKSEIFDDQFSVERPDGSNFTLKIRSTKLEDSAMYFCASSYSEGEQFFGPGTRLTVL.

The count of this clone is one. V gene TRBV5-6 combines with J gene TRBJ2-1; perhaps D is TRBD1 or TRBD2 (5 bases each). Per the germline V gene, CDR1 is SGHDT and CDR2 is YYEEEE. The CDR3 totals 15 residues. V lost 2 bases and J 0 bases, leaving 9 bases between the germline ends. CDR3 residues: CASSFEGFSYNEQFF. CDR3 DNA: TGTGCCAGCAGCTTCGAGGGGTTCTCCTACAATGAGCAGTTCTTC. The full variable domain, rest sourced from reference TRBV5-6 and TRBJ2-1, is DAGVTQSPTHLIKTRGQQVTLRCSPKSGHDTVSWYQQALGQGPQFIFQYYEEEERQRGNFPDRFSGHQFPNYSSELNVNALLLGDSALYLCASSFEGFSYNEQFFGPGTRLTVL.

The chain joins TRBV7-9 to TRBJ2-5, with TRBD1 as a possible D gene (6 bases). Trimming cost V 0 bases and J 2 bases, with 10 bases left between them. The CDR3 spans 15 residues. From germline, CDR1 is SEHNR and CDR2 FQNEAQ (reference sequence). The DNA of the CDR3 is TGTGCCAGCAGCTTAGCGTGGACAGCTCAAGAGACCCAGTACTTC. Its protein is CASSLAWTAQETQYF.

This chain connects TRBV28 to TRBJ2-3, with D maybe TRBD1 (6 bases). CDR3 length: 14 residues. Deletions cut 7 bases from V and 0 bases from J, with 11 bases between. In germline, CDR1 is MDHEN, CDR2 SYDVKM. In DNA, the CDR3 is TGTGCCAGCAAGACAGGAACGAGCACAGATACGCAGTATTTT. Amino acids: CASKTGTSTDTQYF.

This chain connects TRBV18 to TRBJ1-2; 7 positions agree with TRBD1. CDR1 is KGHSH, CDR2 LQKENI, per germline. The CDR3 spans 13 residues. V lost 0 bases to trimming and J lost 8 bases; unmatched junction nucleotides: 3. The CDR3 is CASSPPAGGGYTF. The CDR3 DNA reads as TGTGCCAGCTCACCACCGGCAGGGGGAGGCTACACCTTC.

This chain links TRBV30 with TRBJ2-7; TRBD2 matches 12 bases. J gave up 7 bases and V 0 bases, and 7 bases lay outside the gene matches. The CDR3 contains 15 residues. Germline V gene lookup returns CDR1 GTSNPN and CDR2 SVGIG (reference sequence). CDR3 sequence: CAWSVASGGAREQYF. The CDR3 DNA sequence: TGTGCCTGGAGTGTTGCTAGCGGGGGGGCGAGGGAGCAGTACTTC.

This chain uses TRBV12-5 with TRBJ1-1; D call uncertain. The length of the CDR3 is 12 residues. The V end was cut by 6 bases, the J end by 4 bases, with 9 bases between. CDR1 is LGHNT and CDR2 is FRNRAP in the germline V gene. The CDR3 nucleotides read TGTGCTAGTGGCAACGGAGGCACTGAAGCTTTCTTT. Its translation is CASGNGGTEAFF.

The rearrangement joins TRBV19 to TRBJ2-5; D possibly matches TRBD1 or TRBD2 (5 bases each). Between the trimmed V and J ends, which lost 9 bases and 6 bases, there was a span of 11 bases. This CDR3 is built from 11 residues. Germline V gene lookup returns CDR1 LNHDA and CDR2 SQIVND (reference sequence). The CDR3 nucleotides read TGTGCCAGCTCGGGGCATCAGACCCAGTACTTC. Translation: CASSGHQTQYF. The variable domain in full, with the rest retrieved from reference TRBV19 and TRBJ2-5, is DGGITQSPKYLFRKEGQNVTLSCEQNLNHDAMYWYRQDPGQGLRLIYYSQIVNDFQKGDIAEGYSVSREKKESFPLTVTSAQKNPTAFYLCASSGHQTQYFGPGTRLLVL.